The rows below give T cell receptor beta chains drawn from one sample of a study of T cell responses to AZD1222 COVID-19 vaccine. The protocol was immunoSEQ multiplex PCR, while the TCRdb copy is restricted to in-frame clones and leaves out a portion. The data hold some 140,000 clones, with around four fifths observed a single time. Source: peripheral blood, taken on day 0 of AZD1222 vaccination. The receptors were sampled from an adult in good health. Each CDR3 is given with its conserved first and last residue. The order of the fields is clone size, V gene, CDR3 protein. Part of the rows lack a size; the others show once, few, many or a class for expanded clones.

.	TRBV30	CAWSVGGALSYNEQFF
.	TRBV6-6	CAILQGGANVLTF
.	TRBV5-1	CASSPGGAGNTEAFF
.	TRBV30	CAWSVAYNSPLHF
.	TRBV19	CASSPMTRDFNTEAFF
.	TRBV28	CASSLFRLQGDGEKLFF
.	TRBV6-5	CASNLGAAGANVLTF
.	TRBV7-3	CASSADRSLTGELFF
.	TRBV2	CASGIIQGEAFF
.	TRBV29-1	CSGRTGSSYEQYF
.	TRBV6-5	CATKAGTDNQPQHF
.	TRBV7-9	CASSRGQSTNEKLFF
.	TRBV30	CACPGDSGNTIYF
.	TRBV11-2	CASSREGNSPLHF
.	TRBV3-1/TRBV3-2	CASSQEVIRYTGELFF
.	TRBV2	CASSEGWTSGGFTDTQYF
.	TRBV5-6	CASSFQGSVTEAFF
.	TRBV16	CASSQSRTGRTEAFF
.	TRBV18	CASSPPISGLVIEQYF
.	TRBV6-1	CASSEVGGIWGRSDDQPQHF
.	TRBV9	CASSGTGGTEAFF
.	TRBV3-1/TRBV3-2	CASSHNTGAGNTIYF
.	TRBV19	CASSFPGQNTEAFF
.	TRBV25-1	CASSFQDRDNSPLHF
.	TRBV19	CASSGAVNEKLFF
.	TRBV30	CAWSGRPGTANEKLFF
.	TRBV24-1	CATSDIPRPSGANVLTF
.	TRBV6-6	CASNAGTADNQPQHF
few	TRBV7-3	CASSLRERSSPLHF
.	TRBV30	CAWGGPRSNQPQHF
.	TRBV7-3	CASSLRTSGGDPKTQYF
.	TRBV28	CASSIFGQGLNTEAFF
.	TRBV11-3	CASSPGQGLADTQYF
.	TRBV6-5	CASRTGLAYEQYF
.	TRBV12-3/TRBV12-4	CASSSRETQYF
.	TRBV28	CASSLIRGGANTEAFF
.	TRBV3-1/TRBV3-2	CASSSRLAGGPFSSYNEQFF
once	TRBV5-6	CASSLAPGGLGDQPQHF
.	TRBV4-1	CASSQEGLGNQPQHF
.	TRBV7-9	CASSLGEANTEAFF
once	TRBV18	CASSRGTGGLNTEAFF